These 11 T cell receptor beta chains share one sample of origin, sequenced in a study of radiotherapy plus CTLA-4 blockade in lung cancer. This table comes from immunoSEQ multiplex PCR, and its TCRdb copy is limited to in-frame clones, with some not included. The data hold approximately 60,000 clones, with approximately 80% observed a single time. The sample was peripheral blood, taken from a patient treated with radiotherapy plus ipilimumab. Every receptor here comes from a human donor with non-small cell lung cancer who had a complete response to radiotherapy plus ipilimumab.

This clone was counted once. The chain combines TRBV7-2 with TRBJ2-3, with unresolved D. The CDR3 has 16 residues. The germline V gene has CDR1 SGHTA and CDR2 FQGNSA. The germline V and J ends were trimmed by 0 bases and 0 bases, with 10 bases remaining between them. Here the CDR3 DNA reads TGTGCCAGCAGCTTAGCCACAGCATTGAGCACAGATACGCAGTATTTT. This encodes CASSLATALSTDTQYF.

The chain employs TRBV6-6 and TRBJ2-1; 9 bases match TRBD2. Trimming took 8 bases from V and 5 from J; bases not matched to a gene: 7. From germline, CDR1 is MNHNY and CDR2 SVGAGI (reference sequence). The CDR3 has 14 amino acids. CDR3 sequence: CASEERGANNEQFF. The CDR3 nucleotides read TGTGCCAGCGAAGAGCGGGGGGCGAACAATGAGCAGTTCTTC.

The CDR3 DNA reads as TGTGCCTGGAGTCCGCAGGACTACACTGAAGCTTTCTTT. Protein product: CAWSPQDYTEAFF. The chain links TRBV30 to TRBJ1-1; no definite D call. The length of the CDR3 is 13 residues. The V end was cut by 2 bases, the J end by 3 bases, with 10 bases between. The germline gives CDR1 GTSNPN, CDR2 SVGIG (reference sequence).

The chain combines TRBV5-5 with TRBJ2-7, with D hard to call. V was pared by 3 bases and J by 0 bases, with 13 bases between. The CDR3 consists of 15 residues. Germline V gene lookup returns CDR1 SGHKS and CDR2 YYEKEE (reference sequence). This chain's CDR3 is CASSSWLHPSYEQYV. As DNA, the CDR3 is TGTGCCAGCAGCTCTTGGTTACATCCCTCCTACGAGCAGTACGTC.

The rearrangement joins TRBV5-1 to TRBJ1-2; 7 positions agree with TRBD1. The CDR3 spans 14 residues. J lost 2 bases, V lost 5 bases, and 6 bases had no gene match. Germline V gives CDR1 SGHRS, CDR2 YFSETQ. This CDR3 is CASRPRQGNYGYTF. The CDR3, as DNA: TGCGCCAGCAGGCCCCGACAGGGAAACTATGGCTACACCTTC.

This rearrangement joins TRBV10-3 to TRBJ1-1, with D unclear. Germline assignment: CDR1 ENHRY and CDR2 SYGVKD. The V and J ends lost 3 bases and 1 base respectively, with 6 bases between them. The CDR3 contains 13 residues. The CDR3 DNA reads TGTGCCATCAGTGACCGGGAGAACACTGAAGCTTTCTTT. It encodes CAISDRENTEAFF.

CDR3 region: CASRGGQGNTEAFF. The CDR3 bases are TGTGCCAGCAGGGGGGGTCAGGGGAACACTGAAGCTTTCTTT. The chain is built from TRBV7-2 and TRBJ1-1; tentative D call: TRBD1 (5 bases). Deletions cut 6 bases from V and 1 base from J, with 12 bases between. The CDR3 is 14 amino acids. Germline lookup yields CDR1 SGHTA and CDR2 FQGNSA.

This clone was observed a handful of times. The chain carries TRBV7-9 and TRBJ2-2; 9 bases align to TRBD1. The ends lost 4 bases at V and 8 bases at J; junction bases unmatched: 11. The germline V gene encodes CDR1 SEHNR and CDR2 FQNEAQ (reference sequence). The CDR3 loop spans 16 amino acids. The CDR3, as DNA: TGTGCCAGCAGCTCTTGGGACAGGGTAACGAAAGGGGAGCTGTTTTTT. This gives the protein CASSSWDRVTKGELFF.

This sequence joins TRBV6-1 and TRBJ1-1; perhaps TRBD1 as D (5 bases). The CDR3 sequence is 14 residues long. Germline CDR1 reads MNHNS; CDR2 reads SASEGT. Trimming took 4 bases from V and 1 from J, leaving 10 bases between them. CDR3 residues: CASSAWGENTEAFF. As DNA, the CDR3 is TGTGCCAGCAGTGCCTGGGGGGAGAACACTGAAGCTTTCTTT.

V gene TRBV11-3 combines with J gene TRBJ2-3, with TRBD2 identical over 10 bases. This CDR3 region has 16 residues. V was clipped by 8 bases and J by 4 bases; unmatched bases: 12. Germline CDR1 SGHNT, CDR2 YENEEA. The CDR3 nucleotides are TGTGCCAGCGGAAGCGGGAGGGCCTGGGGAGCAGATACGCAGTATTTT. Translated, it gives CASGSGRAWGADTQYF.

V gene TRBV7-2 combines with J gene TRBJ1-6, with D unclear. CDR1 SGHTA and CDR2 FQGNSA come from the germline V gene. This CDR3 region has 17 residues. Trimming cost V 5 bases and J 7 bases, with 21 bases left between them. The CDR3 spells CASSLFDPVRQNSPLHF. Here the CDR3 DNA reads TGTGCCAGCAGCCTCTTCGATCCCGTTCGCCAGAATTCACCCCTCCACTTT.